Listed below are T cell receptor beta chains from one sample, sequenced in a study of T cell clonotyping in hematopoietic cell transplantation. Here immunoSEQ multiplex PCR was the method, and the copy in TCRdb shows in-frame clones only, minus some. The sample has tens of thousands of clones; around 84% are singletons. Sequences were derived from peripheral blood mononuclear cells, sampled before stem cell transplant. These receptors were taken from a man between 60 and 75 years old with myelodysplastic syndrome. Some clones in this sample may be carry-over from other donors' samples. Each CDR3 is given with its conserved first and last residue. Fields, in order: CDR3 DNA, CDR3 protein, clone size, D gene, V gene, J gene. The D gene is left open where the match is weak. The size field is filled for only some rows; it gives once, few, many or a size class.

CDR3 DNA: TGTGCCAGTAGTATCAAACAGCACAATTCACCCCTCCACTTT
CDR3 protein: CASSIKQHNSPLHF
clone size: .
D gene: .
V gene: TRBV19
J gene: TRBJ1-6

CDR3 DNA: TGTGCCAGCAGTTTGCAGGGTATCTATAGCAATCAGCCCCAGCATTTT
CDR3 protein: CASSLQGIYSNQPQHF
clone size: .
D gene: .
V gene: TRBV28
J gene: TRBJ1-5

CDR3 DNA: TGTGCCAGCAGCTCTTCTTCTGGACTCACAGATACGCAGTATTTT
CDR3 protein: CASSSSSGLTDTQYF
clone size: .
D gene: .
V gene: TRBV9
J gene: TRBJ2-3

CDR3 DNA: TGTGCTAGTACCAGGGCCACTAATGAAAAACTGTTTTTT
CDR3 protein: CASTRATNEKLFF
clone size: few
D gene: .
V gene: TRBV12-5
J gene: TRBJ1-4

CDR3 DNA: TGCGCCAGCAGCGGGGCCGACAGGACGAACACTGAAGCTTTCTTT
CDR3 protein: CASSGADRTNTEAFF
clone size: .
D gene: .
V gene: TRBV5-1
J gene: TRBJ1-1

CDR3 DNA: TGTGCCAGCAGCCCGGGGGGCAGCCTGAACACTGAAGCTTTCTTT
CDR3 protein: CASSPGGSLNTEAFF
clone size: .
D gene: .
V gene: TRBV6-6
J gene: TRBJ1-1

CDR3 DNA: TGTGCCAGCAGCCCTTGGGGACAGGGGATGGCCAAAAACATTCAGTACTTC
CDR3 protein: CASSPWGQGMAKNIQYF
clone size: .
D gene: TRBD1
V gene: TRBV27
J gene: TRBJ2-4

CDR3 DNA: TGTGCCAGCGGTTCCCTAGGGGGGGGAAATGAAAAACTGTTTTTT
CDR3 protein: CASGSLGGGNEKLFF
clone size: .
D gene: .
V gene: TRBV7-2
J gene: TRBJ1-4

CDR3 DNA: TGTGCCAGCAGTTACTCAGGGGGAGGGCAGCCCCAGCATTTT
CDR3 protein: CASSYSGGGQPQHF
clone size: once
D gene: .
V gene: TRBV6-5
J gene: TRBJ1-5

CDR3 DNA: TGCGCCAGCAGCCCCCGTGGAGGGGGGCCGACAGATACGCAGTATTTT
CDR3 protein: CASSPRGGGPTDTQYF
clone size: once
D gene: .
V gene: TRBV4-3
J gene: TRBJ2-3

CDR3 DNA: TGTGCCAGCAACCCAGGGCCGGGCTCAGGTCAGCCCCAGCATTTT
CDR3 protein: CASNPGPGSGQPQHF
clone size: .
D gene: .
V gene: TRBV6-5
J gene: TRBJ1-5

CDR3 DNA: TGTGCCTGGAGTAGAGGGGGCCTCCCGGATGAGCAGTTCTTC
CDR3 protein: CAWSRGGLPDEQFF
clone size: .
D gene: TRBD1
V gene: TRBV30
J gene: TRBJ2-1

CDR3 DNA: TGCGCCAGCAGCCAAGATTTTACAGGATCAGATCAGCCCCAGCATTTT
CDR3 protein: CASSQDFTGSDQPQHF
clone size: .
D gene: .
V gene: TRBV4-3
J gene: TRBJ1-5

CDR3 DNA: TGCGCCAGCAGCTTGGGACTAGCGAACACCGGGGAGCTGTTTTTT
CDR3 protein: CASSLGLANTGELFF
clone size: .
D gene: .
V gene: TRBV5-1
J gene: TRBJ2-2

CDR3 DNA: TGTGCCATCAGTGACGGGGCGCGAACGTGGCCCCAGCATTTT
CDR3 protein: CAISDGARTWPQHF
clone size: .
D gene: .
V gene: TRBV10-3
J gene: TRBJ1-5

CDR3 DNA: TGTGCCAGTAATCAAGCCAGGGTTTATTCACCCCTCCACTTT
CDR3 protein: CASNQARVYSPLHF
clone size: few
D gene: .
V gene: TRBV19
J gene: TRBJ1-6

CDR3 DNA: TGCAGTGCTAGAGCGTCTCTAGAGCAGTTCTTC
CDR3 protein: CSARASLEQFF
clone size: .
D gene: .
V gene: TRBV20-1
J gene: TRBJ2-1

CDR3 DNA: TGTGCCAGCAGCTTTCTCTCAGGGGCCACTGAAGCTTTCTTT
CDR3 protein: CASSFLSGATEAFF
clone size: .
D gene: .
V gene: TRBV28
J gene: TRBJ1-1

CDR3 DNA: TGCAGCGTTGTGCGGGGGGGCAGCTACACCTTC
CDR3 protein: CSVVRGGSYTF
clone size: .
D gene: .
V gene: TRBV29-1
J gene: TRBJ1-2

CDR3 DNA: TGTGCCAGCAGGGAGTATAGCGGGTACGAGCAGTACTTC
CDR3 protein: CASREYSGYEQYF
clone size: .
D gene: TRBD2
V gene: TRBV2
J gene: TRBJ2-7

CDR3 DNA: TGTGCCAGCAGCTCCCCAAAAAACTCCTACAATGAGCAGTTCTTC
CDR3 protein: CASSSPKNSYNEQFF
clone size: .
D gene: .
V gene: TRBV9
J gene: TRBJ2-1

CDR3 DNA: TGCGCCAGCAGCTTGGAAGTCGCGGGGTTAATAGCTAATGAAAAACTGTTTTTT
CDR3 protein: CASSLEVAGLIANEKLFF
clone size: .
D gene: .
V gene: TRBV5-1
J gene: TRBJ1-4

CDR3 DNA: TGTGCCAGCAGCCCGGGACGTAAACTGTTTTTT
CDR3 protein: CASSPGRKLFF
clone size: .
D gene: .
V gene: TRBV11-1
J gene: TRBJ1-4

CDR3 DNA: TGTGCCAGTACCCCCAGGCTAGCGGGGGACTCTGGGGCCAACGTCCTGACTTTC
CDR3 protein: CASTPRLAGDSGANVLTF
clone size: .
D gene: TRBD2
V gene: TRBV19
J gene: TRBJ2-6